This TCR beta chain was sequenced in a study of control samples from healthy donors and cancer patients. The method was immunoSEQ multiplex PCR; TCRdb's version includes in-frame clones alone and lacks a portion of them. The repertoire shows about 200,000 clones; the top ten hold around 2%. From germline, CDR1 is MGHRA and CDR2 YSYEKL. V was pared by 1 base and J by 4 bases, with 9 bases of the junction left unmatched. The CDR3 sequence is 18 residues long. The receptor's source is a woman between 25 and 40 years old in good health. The chain combines TRBV4-1 with TRBJ2-6, with 8 bases fitting TRBD1. Sequencing was performed on blood. In nucleotides, the CDR3 is TGCGCCAGCAGCCAAGGACGACAGGGGAATCTGGGGGCCAACGTCCTGACTTTC. It is translated as CASSQGRQGNLGANVLTF.